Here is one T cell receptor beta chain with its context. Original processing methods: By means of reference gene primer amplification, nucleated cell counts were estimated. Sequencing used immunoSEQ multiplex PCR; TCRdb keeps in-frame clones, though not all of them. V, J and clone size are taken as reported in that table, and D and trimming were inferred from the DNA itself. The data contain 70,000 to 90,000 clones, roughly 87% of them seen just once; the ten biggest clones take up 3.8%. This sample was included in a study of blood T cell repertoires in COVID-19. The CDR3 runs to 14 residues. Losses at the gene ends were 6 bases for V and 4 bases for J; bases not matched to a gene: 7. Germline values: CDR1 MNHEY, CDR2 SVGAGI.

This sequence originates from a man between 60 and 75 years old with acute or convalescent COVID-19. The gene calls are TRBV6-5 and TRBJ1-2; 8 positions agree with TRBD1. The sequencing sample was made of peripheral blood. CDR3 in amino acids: CASREDRAGYGYTF. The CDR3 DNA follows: TGTGCCAGCAGGGAGGACAGGGCGGGCTATGGCTACACCTTC.